This TCR beta chain was documented in a study of cytomegalovirus exposure and HLA in healthy donors. Study as a whole: Genetic ancestry analysis placed around four fifths of the 400 or so donors that were genotyped in the Caucasian-associated cluster.

This PCR relied on a set of 60 Vbeta primers and 13 Jbeta primers. Some clones are missing from TCRdb's copy, which holds only in-frame ones; the method was immunoSEQ multiplex PCR. In the table there are approximately 100,000 clones, more than 75% of which are singletons. V dropped 8 bases and J dropped 0 bases, with 12 bases sitting between them. Germline CDR1 reads SGHRS; CDR2 reads YFSETQ. This CDR3 comprises 14 residues. Study-wide points: In a later analysis, compared with equally common non-associated chains, HLA-associated beta chains were more expanded. Many donors shared some public TCRs, even though most TCR sequences were rare.

In regard to this clone: Its antigen is unknown.

Sequencing was carried out using PBMCs. This chain connects TRBV5-1 to TRBJ1-3, with D unresolved. The TCR comes from a woman aged 45-65 years in good health and CMV-seropositive. The CDR3 here is CASSPKSSGNTIYF. DNA of the CDR3: TGCGCCAGTAGCCCGAAGAGCTCTGGAAACACCATATATTTT.